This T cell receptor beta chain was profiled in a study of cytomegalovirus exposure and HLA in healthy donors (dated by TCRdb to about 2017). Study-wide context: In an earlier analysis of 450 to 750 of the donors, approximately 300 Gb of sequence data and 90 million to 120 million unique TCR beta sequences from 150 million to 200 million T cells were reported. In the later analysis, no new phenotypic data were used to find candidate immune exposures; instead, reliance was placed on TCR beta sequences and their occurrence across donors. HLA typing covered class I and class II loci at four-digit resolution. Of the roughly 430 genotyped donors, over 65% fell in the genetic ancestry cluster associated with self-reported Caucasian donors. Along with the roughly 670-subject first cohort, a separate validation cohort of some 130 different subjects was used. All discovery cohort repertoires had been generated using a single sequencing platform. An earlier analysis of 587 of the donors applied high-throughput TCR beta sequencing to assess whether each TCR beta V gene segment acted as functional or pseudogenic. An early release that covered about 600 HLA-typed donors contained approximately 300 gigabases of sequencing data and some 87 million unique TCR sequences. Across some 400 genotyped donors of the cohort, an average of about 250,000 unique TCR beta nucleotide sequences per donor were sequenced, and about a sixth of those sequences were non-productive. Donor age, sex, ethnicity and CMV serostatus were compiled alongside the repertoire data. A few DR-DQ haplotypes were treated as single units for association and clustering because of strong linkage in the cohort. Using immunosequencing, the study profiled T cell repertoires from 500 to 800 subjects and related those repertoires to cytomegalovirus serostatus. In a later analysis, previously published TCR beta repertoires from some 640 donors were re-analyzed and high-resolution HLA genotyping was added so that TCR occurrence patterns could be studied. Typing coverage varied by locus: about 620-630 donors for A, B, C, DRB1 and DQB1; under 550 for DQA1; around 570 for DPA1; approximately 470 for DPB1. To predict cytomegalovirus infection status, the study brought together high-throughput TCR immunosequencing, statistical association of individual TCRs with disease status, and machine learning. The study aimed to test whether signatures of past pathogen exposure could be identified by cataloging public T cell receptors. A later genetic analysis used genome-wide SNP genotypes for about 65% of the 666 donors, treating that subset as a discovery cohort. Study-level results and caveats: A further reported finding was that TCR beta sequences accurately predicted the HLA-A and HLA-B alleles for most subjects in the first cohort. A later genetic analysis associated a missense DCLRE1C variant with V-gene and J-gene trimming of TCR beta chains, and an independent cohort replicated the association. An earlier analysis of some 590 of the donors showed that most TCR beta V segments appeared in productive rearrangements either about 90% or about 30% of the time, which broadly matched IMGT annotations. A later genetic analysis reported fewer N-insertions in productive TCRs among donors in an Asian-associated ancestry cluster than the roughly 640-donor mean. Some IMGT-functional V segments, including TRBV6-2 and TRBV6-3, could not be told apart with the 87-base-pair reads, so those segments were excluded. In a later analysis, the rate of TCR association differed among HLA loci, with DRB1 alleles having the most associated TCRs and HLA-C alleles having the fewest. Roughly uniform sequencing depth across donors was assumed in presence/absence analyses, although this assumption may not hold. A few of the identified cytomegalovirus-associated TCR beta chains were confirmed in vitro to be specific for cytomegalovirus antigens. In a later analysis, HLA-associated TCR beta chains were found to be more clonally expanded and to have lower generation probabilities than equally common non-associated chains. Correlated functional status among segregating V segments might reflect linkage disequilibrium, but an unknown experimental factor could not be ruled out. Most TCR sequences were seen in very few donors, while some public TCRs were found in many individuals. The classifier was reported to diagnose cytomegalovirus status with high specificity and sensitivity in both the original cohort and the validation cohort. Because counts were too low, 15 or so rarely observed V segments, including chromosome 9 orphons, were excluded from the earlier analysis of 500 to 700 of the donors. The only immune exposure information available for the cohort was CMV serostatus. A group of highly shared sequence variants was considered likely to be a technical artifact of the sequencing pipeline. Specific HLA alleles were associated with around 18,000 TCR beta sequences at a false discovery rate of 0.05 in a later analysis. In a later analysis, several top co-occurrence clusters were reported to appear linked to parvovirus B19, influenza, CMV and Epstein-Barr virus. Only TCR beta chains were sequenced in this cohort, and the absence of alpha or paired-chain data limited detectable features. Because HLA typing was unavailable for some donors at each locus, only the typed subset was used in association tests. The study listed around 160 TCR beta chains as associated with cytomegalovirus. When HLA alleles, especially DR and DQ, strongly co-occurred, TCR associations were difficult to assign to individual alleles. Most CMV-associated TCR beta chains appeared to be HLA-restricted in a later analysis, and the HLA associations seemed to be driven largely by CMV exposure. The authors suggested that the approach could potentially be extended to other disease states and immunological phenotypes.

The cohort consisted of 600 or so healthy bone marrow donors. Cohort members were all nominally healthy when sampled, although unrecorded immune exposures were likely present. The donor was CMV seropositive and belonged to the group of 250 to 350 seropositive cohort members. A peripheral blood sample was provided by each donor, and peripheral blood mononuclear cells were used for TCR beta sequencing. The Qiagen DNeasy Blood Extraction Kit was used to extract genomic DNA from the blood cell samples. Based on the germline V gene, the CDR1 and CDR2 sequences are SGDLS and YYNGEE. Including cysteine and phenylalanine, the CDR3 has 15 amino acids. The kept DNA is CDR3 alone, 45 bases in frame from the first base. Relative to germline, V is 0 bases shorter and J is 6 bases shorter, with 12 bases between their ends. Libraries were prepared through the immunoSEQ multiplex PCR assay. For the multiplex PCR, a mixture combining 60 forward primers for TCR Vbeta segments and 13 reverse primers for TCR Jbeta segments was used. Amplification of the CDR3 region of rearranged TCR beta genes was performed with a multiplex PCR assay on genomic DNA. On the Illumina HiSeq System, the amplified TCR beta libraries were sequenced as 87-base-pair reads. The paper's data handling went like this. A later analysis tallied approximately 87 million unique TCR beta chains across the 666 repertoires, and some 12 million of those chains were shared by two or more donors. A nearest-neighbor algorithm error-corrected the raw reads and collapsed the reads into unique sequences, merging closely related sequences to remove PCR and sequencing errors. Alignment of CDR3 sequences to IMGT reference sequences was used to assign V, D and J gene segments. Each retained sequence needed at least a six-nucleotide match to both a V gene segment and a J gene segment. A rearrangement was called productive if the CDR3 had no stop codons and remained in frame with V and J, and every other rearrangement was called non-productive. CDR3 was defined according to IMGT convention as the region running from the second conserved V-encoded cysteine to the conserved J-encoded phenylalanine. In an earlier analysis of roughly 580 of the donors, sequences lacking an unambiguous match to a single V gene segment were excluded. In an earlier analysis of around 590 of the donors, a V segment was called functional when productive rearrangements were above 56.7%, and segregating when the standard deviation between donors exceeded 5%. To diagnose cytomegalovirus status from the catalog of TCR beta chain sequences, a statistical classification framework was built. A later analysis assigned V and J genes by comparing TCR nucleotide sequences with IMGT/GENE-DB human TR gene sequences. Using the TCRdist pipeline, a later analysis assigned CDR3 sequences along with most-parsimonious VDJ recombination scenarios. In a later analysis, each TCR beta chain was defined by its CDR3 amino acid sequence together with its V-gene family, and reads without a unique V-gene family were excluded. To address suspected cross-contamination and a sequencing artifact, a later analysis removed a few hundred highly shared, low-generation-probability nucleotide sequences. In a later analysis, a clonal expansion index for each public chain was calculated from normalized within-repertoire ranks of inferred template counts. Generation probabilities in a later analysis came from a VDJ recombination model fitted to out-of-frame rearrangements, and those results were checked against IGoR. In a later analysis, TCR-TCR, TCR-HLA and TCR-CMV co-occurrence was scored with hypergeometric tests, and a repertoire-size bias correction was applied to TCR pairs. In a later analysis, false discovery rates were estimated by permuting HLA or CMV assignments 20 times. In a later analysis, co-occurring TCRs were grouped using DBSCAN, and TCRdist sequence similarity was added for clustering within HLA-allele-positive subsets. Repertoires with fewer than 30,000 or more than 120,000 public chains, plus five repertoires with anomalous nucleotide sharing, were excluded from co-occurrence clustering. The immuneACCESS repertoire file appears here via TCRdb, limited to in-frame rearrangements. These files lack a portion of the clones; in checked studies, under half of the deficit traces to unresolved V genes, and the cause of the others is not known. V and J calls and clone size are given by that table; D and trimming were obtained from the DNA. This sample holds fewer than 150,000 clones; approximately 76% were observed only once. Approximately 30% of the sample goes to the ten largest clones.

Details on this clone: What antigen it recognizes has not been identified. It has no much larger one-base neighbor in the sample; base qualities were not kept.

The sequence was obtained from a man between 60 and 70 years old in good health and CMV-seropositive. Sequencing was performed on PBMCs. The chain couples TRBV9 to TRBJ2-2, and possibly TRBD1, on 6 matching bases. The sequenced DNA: TGTGCCAGCAGCGTAGGTCAGGGGTATCCCGGGGAGCTGTTTTTT. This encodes CASSVGQGYPGELFF.